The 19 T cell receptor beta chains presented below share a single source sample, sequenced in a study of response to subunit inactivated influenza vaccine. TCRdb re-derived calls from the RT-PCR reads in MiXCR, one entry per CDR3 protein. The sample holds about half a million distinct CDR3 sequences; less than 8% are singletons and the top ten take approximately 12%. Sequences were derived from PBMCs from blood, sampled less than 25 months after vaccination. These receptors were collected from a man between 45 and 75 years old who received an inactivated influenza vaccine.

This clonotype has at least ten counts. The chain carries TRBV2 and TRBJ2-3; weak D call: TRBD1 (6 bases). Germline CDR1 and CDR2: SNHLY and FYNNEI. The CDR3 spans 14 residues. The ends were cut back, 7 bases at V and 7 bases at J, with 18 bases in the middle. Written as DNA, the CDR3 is TGTGCCAGCACCCGAATGGACAGCCTAAATACGCAGTATTTT. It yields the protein CASTRMDSLNTQYF.

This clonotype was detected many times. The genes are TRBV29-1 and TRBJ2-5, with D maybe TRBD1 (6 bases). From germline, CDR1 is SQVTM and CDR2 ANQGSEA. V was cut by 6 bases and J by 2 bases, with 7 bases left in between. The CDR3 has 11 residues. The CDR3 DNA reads TGCAGCGTGACAGGTCAAGAGACCCAGTACTTC. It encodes CSVTGQETQYF.

CDR3 sequence (DNA): TGCAGCGTTTTTCGAAGACAGGGGGGCGAGCAGTACTTC. Its translation: CSVFRRQGGEQYF. The J gene is TRBJ2-7, the V gene TRBV29-1, with TRBD1 matching 9 bases. Unmatched junction bases numbered 8, after V lost 5 bases and J lost 6 bases. The CDR3 contains 13 residues. Germline V gene sequence: CDR1 SQVTM, CDR2 ANQGSEA.

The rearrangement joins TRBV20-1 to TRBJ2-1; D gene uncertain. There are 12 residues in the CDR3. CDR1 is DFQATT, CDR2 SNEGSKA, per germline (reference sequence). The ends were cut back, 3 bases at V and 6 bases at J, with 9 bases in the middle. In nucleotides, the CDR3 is TGCAGTGCTAGGGTTGCTCGCAATGAGCAGTTCTTC. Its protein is CSARVARNEQFF.

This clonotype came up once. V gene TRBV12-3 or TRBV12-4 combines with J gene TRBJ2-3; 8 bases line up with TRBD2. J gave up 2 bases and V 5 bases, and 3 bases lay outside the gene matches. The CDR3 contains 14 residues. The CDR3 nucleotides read TGTGCCAGCAGTCCTAGCGGGCCCACAGATACGCAGTATTTT. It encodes CASSPSGPTDTQYF.

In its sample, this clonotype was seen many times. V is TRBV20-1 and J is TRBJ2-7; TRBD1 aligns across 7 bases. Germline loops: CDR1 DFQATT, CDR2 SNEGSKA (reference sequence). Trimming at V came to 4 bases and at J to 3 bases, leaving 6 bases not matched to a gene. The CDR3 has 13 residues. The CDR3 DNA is TGCAGTGCTACCGGGACAGACCTCTACGAGCAGTACTTC. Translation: CSATGTDLYEQYF.

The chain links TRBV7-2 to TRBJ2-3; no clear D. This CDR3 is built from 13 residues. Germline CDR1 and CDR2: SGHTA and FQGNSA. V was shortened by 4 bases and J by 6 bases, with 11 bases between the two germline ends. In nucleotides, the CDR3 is TGTGCCAGCAGCTCCTCCAGTTGGGATACGCAGTATTTT. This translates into CASSSSSWDTQYF.

The CDR3 is CASSFSSVSNTGELFF. The CDR3 bases are TGCGCCAGCAGCTTTTCTAGCGTGTCGAACACCGGGGAGCTGTTTTTT. The V and J genes are TRBV5-1 and TRBJ2-2; TRBD2 is a possible D gene (6 bases). Trimming took off 2 bases at V and 0 bases at J, with 11 bases between the two ends. CDR1 SGHRS and CDR2 YFSETQ come from the germline V gene. The CDR3 has 16 residues.

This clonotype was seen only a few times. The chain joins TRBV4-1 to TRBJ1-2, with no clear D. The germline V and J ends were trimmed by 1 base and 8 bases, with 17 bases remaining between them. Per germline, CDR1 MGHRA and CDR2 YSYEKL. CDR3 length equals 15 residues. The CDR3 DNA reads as TGCGCCAGCAGCCAAGGGCCAGCGCGGGGTCCAGGCTACACCTTC. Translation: CASSQGPARGPGYTF.

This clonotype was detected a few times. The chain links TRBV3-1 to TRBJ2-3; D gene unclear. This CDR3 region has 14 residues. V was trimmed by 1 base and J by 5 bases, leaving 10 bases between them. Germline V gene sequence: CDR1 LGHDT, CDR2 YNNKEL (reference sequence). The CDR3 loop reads CASSQGTLKDTQYF. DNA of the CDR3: TGTGCCAGCAGCCAAGGGACCCTCAAAGATACGCAGTATTTT.

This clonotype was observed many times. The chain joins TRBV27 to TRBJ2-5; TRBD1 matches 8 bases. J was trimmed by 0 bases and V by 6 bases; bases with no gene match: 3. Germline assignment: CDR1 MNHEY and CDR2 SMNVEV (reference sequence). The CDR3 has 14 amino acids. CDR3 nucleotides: TGTGCCAGCAGACTGACAGGGGACCAAGAGACCCAGTACTTC. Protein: CASRLTGDQETQYF.

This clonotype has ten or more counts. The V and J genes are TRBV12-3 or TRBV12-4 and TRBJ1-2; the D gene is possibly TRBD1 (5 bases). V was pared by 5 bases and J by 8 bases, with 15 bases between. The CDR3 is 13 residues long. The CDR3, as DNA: TGTGCCAGCAGTAGGTTGGAGGGGCGCGGCTACACCTTC. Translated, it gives CASSRLEGRGYTF.

The chain's CDR3 is CASSFLGGSSYEQYF. The CDR3 DNA reads TGTGCCAGCAGTTTTTTGGGAGGCAGCTCCTACGAGCAGTACTTC. This rearrangement joins TRBV12-3 or TRBV12-4 to TRBJ2-7; perhaps TRBD2 as D (6 bases). Trimming removed 3 bases from V and 0 bases from J, with 12 bases in between. There are 15 residues in the CDR3.

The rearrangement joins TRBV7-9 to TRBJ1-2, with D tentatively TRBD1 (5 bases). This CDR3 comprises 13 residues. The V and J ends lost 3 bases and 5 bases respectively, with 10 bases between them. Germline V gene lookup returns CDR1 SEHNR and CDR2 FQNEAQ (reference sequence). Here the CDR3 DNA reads TGTGCCAGCAGCTTCGTTGCAGGGTATGGCTACACCTTC. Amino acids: CASSFVAGYGYTF.

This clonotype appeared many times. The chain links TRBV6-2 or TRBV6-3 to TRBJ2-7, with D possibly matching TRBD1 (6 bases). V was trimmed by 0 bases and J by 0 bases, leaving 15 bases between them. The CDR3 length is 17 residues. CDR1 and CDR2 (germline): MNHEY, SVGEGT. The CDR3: CASSYSTRSRGSYEQYF. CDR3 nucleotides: TGTGCCAGCAGTTACTCGACGCGGAGCAGGGGCTCCTACGAGCAGTACTTC.

CDR3 region: CSARDGGALLTEAFF. The CDR3 coding sequence is TGCAGTGCTAGAGATGGGGGGGCGCTTCTCACTGAAGCTTTCTTT. The V gene is TRBV20-1, the J gene TRBJ1-1; D is perhaps TRBD1 (6 bases). CDR1 and CDR2 from the germline V gene are DFQATT and SNEGSKA (reference sequence). The length of the CDR3 is 15 residues. The V end lost 0 bases, the J end lost 4 bases, and 15 bases lay between the germline ends.

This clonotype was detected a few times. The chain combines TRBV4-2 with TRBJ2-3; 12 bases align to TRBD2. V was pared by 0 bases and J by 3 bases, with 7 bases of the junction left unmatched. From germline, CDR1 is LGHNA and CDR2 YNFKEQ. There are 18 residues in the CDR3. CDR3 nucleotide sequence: TGTGCCAGCAGCCAAGACATACTAGCGGGAGGACTGACAGATACGCAGTATTTT. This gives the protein CASSQDILAGGLTDTQYF.

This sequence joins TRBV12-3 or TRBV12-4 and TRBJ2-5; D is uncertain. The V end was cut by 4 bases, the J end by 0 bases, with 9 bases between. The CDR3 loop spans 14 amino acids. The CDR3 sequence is CASSYRRNQETQYF. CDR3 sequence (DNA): TGTGCCAGCAGTTATAGACGCAACCAAGAGACCCAGTACTTC.

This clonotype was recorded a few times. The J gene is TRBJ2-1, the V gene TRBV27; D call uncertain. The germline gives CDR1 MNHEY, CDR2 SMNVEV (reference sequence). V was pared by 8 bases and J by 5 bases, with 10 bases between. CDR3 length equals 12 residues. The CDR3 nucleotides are TGTGCCAGCTTTCATAGGCACAATGAGCAGTTCTTC. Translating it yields CASFHRHNEQFF.